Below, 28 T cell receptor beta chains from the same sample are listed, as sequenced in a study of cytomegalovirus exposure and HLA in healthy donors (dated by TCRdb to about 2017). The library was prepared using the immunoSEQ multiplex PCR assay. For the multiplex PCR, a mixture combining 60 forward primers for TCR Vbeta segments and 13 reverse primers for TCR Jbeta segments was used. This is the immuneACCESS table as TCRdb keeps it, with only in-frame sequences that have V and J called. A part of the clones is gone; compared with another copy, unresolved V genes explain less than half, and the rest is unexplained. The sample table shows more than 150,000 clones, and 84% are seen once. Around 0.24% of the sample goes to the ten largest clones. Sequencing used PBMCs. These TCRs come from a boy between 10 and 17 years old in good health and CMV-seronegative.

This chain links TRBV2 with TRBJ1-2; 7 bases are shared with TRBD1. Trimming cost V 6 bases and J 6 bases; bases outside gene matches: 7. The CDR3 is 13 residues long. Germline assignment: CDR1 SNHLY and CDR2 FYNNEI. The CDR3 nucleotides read TGTGCCAGCAGGGACAGGACTATACATGGCTACACCTTC. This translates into CASRDRTIHGYTF.

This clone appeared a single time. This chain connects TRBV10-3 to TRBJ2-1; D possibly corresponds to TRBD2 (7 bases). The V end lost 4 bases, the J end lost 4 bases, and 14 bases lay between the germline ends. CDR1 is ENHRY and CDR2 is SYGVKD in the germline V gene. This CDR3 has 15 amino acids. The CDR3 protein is CAISGREGVYNEQFF. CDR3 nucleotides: TGTGCCATCAGTGGCAGGGAGGGGGTTTACAATGAGCAGTTCTTC.

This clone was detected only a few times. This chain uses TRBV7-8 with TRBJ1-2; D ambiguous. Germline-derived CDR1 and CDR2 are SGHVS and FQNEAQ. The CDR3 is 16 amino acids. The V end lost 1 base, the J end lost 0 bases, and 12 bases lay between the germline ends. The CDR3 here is CASSLGSNTANYGYTF. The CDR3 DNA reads TGTGCCAGCAGCTTAGGCTCTAACACAGCTAACTATGGCTACACCTTC. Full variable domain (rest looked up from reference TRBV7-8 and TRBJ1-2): GAGVSQSPRYKVAKRGQDVALRCDPISGHVSLFWYQQALGQGPEFLTYFQNEAQLDKSGLPSDRFFAERPEGSVSTLKIQRTQQEDSAVYLCASSLGSNTANYGYTFGSGTRLTVV.

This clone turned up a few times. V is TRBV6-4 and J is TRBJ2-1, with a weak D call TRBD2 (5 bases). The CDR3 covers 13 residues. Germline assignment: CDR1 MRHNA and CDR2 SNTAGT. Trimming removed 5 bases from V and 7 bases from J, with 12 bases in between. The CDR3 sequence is CASSPGGENEQFF. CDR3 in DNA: TGTGCCAGCAGTCCCGGTGGGGAGAATGAGCAGTTCTTC.

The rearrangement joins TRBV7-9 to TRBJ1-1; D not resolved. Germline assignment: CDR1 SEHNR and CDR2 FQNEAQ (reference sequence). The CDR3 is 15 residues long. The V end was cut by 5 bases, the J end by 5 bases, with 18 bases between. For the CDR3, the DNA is TGTGCCAGCAGCCACCCGGGAGGCGGTCGAACTGAAGCTTTCTTT. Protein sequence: CASSHPGGGRTEAFF.

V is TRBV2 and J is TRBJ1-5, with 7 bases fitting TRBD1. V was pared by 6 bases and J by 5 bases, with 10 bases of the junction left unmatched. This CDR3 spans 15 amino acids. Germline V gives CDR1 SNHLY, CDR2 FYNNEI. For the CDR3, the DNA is TGTGCCAGCAGGGGGGCGCGGGACAGCCATCAGCCCCAGCATTTT. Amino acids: CASRGARDSHQPQHF.

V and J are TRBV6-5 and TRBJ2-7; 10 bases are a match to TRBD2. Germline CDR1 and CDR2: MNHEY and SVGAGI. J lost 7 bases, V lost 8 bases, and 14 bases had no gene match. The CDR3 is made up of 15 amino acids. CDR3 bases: TGTGCCAGCTTTGGGCTAGCGGGAGCGGAGTGGGAGCAGTACTTC. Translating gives CASFGLAGAEWEQYF.

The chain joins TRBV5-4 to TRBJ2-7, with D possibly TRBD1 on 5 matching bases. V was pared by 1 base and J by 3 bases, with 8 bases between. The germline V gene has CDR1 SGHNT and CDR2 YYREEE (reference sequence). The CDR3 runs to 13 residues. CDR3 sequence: CASSLRGYYEQYF. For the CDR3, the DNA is TGTGCCAGCAGCTTGAGGGGATACTACGAGCAGTACTTC.

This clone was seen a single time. CDR3 protein: CAWSEGLRGTDTQYF. The CDR3 DNA is TGTGCCTGGAGTGAGGGGTTAAGGGGCACAGATACGCAGTATTTT. This sequence joins TRBV30 and TRBJ2-3, with D possibly matching TRBD1 (5 bases). Germline CDR1 and CDR2: GTSNPN and SVGIG (reference sequence). Between the trimmed V and J ends, which lost 1 base and 1 base, there was a span of 12 bases. The CDR3 totals 15 residues.

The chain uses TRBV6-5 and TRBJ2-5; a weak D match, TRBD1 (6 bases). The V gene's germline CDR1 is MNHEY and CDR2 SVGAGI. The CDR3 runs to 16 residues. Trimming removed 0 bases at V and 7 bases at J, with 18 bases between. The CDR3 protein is CASSYSGDGLTGTQYF. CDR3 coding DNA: TGTGCCAGCAGTTACTCGGGGGACGGCCTGACAGGGACCCAGTACTTC.

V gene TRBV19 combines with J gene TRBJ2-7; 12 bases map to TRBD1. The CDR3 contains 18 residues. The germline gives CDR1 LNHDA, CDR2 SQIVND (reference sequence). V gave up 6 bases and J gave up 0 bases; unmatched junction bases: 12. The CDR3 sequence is CASSNRDRGRPPSYEQYF. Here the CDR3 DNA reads TGTGCCAGTAGCAACCGGGACAGGGGGCGCCCGCCCTCCTACGAGCAGTACTTC.

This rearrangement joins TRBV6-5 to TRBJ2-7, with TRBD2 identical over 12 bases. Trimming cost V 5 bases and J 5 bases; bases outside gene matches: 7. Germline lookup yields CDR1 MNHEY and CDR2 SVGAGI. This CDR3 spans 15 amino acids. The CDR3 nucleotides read TGTGCCAGCAGTCTGACTAGCGGGAGCCTACACGAGCAGTACTTC. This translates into CASSLTSGSLHEQYF.

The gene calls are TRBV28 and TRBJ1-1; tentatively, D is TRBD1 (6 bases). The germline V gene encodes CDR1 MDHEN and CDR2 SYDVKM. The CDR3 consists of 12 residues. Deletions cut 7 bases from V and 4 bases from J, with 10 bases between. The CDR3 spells CASNRAITEAFF. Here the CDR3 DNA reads TGTGCCAGCAACAGGGCGATCACTGAAGCTTTCTTT.

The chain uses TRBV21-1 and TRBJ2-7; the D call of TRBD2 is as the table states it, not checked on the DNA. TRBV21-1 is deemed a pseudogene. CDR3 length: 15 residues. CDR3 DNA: TGTGCCAGCAGCAAAGGCCAGCGGGAGGGCCGCGAGCAGTACTTC. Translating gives CASSKGQREGREQYF.

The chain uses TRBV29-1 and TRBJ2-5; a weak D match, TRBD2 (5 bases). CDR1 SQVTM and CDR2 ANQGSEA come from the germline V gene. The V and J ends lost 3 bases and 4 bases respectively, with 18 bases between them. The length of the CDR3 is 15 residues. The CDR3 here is CSVDYGNTIGETQYF. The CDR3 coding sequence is TGCAGCGTTGATTACGGGAACACCATCGGAGAGACCCAGTACTTC.

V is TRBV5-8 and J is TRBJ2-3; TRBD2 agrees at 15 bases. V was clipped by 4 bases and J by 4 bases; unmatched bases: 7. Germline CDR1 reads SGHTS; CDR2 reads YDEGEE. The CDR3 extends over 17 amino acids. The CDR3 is CASSRTSGRARSDTQYF. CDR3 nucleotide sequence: TGTGCCAGCAGCCGGACTAGCGGGAGGGCCAGGTCAGATACGCAGTATTTT.

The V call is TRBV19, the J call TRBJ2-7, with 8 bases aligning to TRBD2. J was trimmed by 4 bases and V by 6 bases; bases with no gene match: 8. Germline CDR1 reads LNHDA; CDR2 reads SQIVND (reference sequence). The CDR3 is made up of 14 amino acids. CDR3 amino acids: CASSSTSGPYEQYF. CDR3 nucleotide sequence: TGTGCCAGTAGCAGCACTAGCGGCCCATACGAGCAGTACTTC.

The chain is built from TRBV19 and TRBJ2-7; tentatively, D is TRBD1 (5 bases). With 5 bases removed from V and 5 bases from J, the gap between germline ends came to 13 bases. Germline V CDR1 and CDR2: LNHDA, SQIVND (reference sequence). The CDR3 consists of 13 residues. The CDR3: CASSAQGSNEQYF. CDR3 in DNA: TGTGCCAGTAGTGCCCAGGGAAGCAACGAGCAGTACTTC.

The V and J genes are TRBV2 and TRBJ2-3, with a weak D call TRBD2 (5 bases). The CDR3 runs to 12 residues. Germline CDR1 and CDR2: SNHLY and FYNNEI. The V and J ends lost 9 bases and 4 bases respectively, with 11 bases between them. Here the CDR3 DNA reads TGTGCCAGATCCTCGGGGTCAGATACGCAGTATTTT. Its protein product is CARSSGSDTQYF.

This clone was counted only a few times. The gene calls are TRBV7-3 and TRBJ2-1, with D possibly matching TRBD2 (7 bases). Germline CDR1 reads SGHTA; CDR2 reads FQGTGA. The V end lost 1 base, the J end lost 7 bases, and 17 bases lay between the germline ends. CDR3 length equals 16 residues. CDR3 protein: CASSLKGLGGLNEQFF. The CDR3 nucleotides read TGTGCCAGCAGCTTAAAAGGACTAGGGGGGTTAAATGAGCAGTTCTTC.

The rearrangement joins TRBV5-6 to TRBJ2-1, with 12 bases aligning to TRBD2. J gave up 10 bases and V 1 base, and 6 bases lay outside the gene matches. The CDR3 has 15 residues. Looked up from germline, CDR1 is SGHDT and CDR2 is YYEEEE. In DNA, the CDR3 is TGTGCCAGCAGCTTGTTACTAGCGGGAGGTCGCGAGCAGTTCTTC. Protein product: CASSLLLAGGREQFF.

The CDR3, as DNA: TGCGCCAGCAGCTTGGGGGCAGCCCAAGAGACCCAGTACTTC. It codes for CASSLGAAQETQYF. This rearrangement joins TRBV5-1 to TRBJ2-5; D gene uncertain. The germline gives CDR1 SGHRS, CDR2 YFSETQ. Trimming took 0 bases from V and 1 from J, leaving 7 bases between them. The CDR3 sequence is 14 residues long.

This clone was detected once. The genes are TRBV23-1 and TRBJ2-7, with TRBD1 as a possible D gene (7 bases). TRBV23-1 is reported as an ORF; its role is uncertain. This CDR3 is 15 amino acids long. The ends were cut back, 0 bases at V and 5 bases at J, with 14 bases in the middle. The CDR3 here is CASSQSPRGDDEQYF. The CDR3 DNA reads TGCGCCAGCAGTCAATCTCCCAGGGGGGATGACGAGCAGTACTTC.

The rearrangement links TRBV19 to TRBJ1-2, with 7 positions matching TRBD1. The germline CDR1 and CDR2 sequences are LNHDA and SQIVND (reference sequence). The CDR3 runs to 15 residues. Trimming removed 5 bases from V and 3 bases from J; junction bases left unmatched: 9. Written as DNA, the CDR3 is TGTGCCAGTAGTTCTCGGACAGGCAAGGACTATGGCTACACCTTC. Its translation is CASSSRTGKDYGYTF.

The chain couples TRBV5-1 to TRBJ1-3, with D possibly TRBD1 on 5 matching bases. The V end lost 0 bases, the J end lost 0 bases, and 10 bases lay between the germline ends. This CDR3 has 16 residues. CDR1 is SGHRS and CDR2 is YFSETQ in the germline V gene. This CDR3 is CASSLATGISGNTIYF. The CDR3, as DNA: TGCGCCAGCAGCTTGGCTACAGGAATCTCTGGAAACACCATATATTTT.

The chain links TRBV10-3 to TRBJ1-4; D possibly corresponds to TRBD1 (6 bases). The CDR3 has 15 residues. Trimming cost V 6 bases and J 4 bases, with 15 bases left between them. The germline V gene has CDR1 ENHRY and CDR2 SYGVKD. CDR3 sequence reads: CAISDAGALNEKLFF. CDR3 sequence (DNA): TGTGCCATCAGCGACGCAGGGGCCCTTAATGAAAAACTGTTTTTT.

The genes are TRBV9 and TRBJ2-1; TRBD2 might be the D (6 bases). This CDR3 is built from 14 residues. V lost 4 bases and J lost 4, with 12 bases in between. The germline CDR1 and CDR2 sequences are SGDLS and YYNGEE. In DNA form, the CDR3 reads TGTGCCAGCAGCAGACCCGCGGGGTACAATGAGCAGTTCTTC. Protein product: CASSRPAGYNEQFF.

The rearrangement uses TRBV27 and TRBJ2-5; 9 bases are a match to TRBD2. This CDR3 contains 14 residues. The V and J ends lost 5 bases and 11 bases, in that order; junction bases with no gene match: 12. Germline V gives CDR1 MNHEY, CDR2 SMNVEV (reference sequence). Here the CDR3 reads CASSQTSGPLEQYF. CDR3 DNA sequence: TGTGCCAGCAGTCAGACTAGCGGCCCCCTAGAGCAGTACTTC.